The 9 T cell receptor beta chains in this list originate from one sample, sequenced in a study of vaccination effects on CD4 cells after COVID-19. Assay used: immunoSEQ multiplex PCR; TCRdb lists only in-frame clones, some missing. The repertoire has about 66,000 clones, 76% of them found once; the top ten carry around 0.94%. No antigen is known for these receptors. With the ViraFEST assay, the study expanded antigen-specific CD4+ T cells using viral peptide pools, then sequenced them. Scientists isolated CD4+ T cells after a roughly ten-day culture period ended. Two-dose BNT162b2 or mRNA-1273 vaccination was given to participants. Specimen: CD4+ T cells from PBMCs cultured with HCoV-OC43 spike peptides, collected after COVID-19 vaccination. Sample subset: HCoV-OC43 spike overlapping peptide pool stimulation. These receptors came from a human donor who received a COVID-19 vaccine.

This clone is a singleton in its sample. CDR3 sequence reads: CASSLGVRSYEQYV. CDR3 DNA: TGTGCCAGCAGCTTAGGGGTCCGGAGCTACGAGCAGTACGTC. J is TRBJ2-7 and V is TRBV7-2; D is unclear. Trimming stripped 1 base from V and 3 bases from J, with 10 bases between. The CDR3 has 14 amino acids. Germline CDR1 reads SGHTA; CDR2 reads FQGNSA.

The chain's CDR3 is CASSLVLLAGGTSTGELFF. For the CDR3, the DNA is TGTGCCAGCAGCTTGGTCCTACTAGCGGGGGGAACAAGCACCGGGGAGCTGTTTTTT. This chain connects TRBV5-4 to TRBJ2-2; 12 nucleotides agree with TRBD2. The CDR3 is 19 residues long. J lost 4 bases, V lost 0 bases, and 10 bases had no gene match. Per germline, CDR1 SGHNT and CDR2 YYREEE (reference sequence).

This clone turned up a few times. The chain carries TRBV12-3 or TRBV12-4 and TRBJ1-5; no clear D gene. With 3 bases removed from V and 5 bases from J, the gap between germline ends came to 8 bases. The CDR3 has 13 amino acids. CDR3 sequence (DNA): TGTGCCAGCAGTTTCTCGGAAGATCAGCCCCAGCATTTT. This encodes CASSFSEDQPQHF.

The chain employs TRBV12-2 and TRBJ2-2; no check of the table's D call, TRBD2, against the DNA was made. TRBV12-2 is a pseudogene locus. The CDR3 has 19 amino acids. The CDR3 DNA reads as TGTGCAAGTCGCTACACCGGGACTAGCGGGGGGGGTAGCACCGGGGAGCTGTTTTTT. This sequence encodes CASRYTGTSGGGSTGELFF.

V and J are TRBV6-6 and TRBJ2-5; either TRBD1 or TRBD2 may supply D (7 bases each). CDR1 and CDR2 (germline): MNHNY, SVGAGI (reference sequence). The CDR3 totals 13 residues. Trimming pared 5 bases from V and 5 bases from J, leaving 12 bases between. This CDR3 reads CASSPRGGETQYF. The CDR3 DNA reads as TGTGCCAGCAGTCCCAGGGGGGGGGAGACCCAGTACTTC.

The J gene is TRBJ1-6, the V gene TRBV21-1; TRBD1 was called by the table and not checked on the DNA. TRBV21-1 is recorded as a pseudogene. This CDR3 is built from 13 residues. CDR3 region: CASSTGFNSPLHF. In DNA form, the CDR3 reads TGTGCCAGCAGCACAGGTTTTAATTCACCCCTCCACTTT.

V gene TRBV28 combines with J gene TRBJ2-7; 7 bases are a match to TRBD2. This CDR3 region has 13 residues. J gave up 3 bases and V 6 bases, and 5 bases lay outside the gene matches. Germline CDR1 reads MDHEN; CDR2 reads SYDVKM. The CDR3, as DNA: TGTGCCAGCAGCCCGAGGACTAGCTACGAGCAGTACGTC. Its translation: CASSPRTSYEQYV.

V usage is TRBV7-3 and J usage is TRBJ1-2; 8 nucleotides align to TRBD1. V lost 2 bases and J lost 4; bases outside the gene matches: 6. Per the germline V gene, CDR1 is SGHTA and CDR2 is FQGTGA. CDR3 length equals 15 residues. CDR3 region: CASSLSPGGGYGYTF. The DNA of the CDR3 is TGTGCCAGCAGCTTATCACCAGGGGGCGGCTATGGCTACACCTTC. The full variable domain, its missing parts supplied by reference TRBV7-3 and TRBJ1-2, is GAGVSQTPSNKVTEKGKYVELRCDPISGHTALYWYRQSLGQGPEFLIYFQGTGAADDSGLPNDRFFAVRPEGSVSTLKIQRTERGDSAVYLCASSLSPGGGYGYTFGSGTRLTVV.

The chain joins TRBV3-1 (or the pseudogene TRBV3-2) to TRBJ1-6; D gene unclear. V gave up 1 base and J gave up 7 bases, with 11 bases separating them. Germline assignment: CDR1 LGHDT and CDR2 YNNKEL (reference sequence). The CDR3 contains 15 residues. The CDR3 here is CASSQVGGENSPLHF. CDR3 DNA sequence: TGTGCCAGCAGCCAAGTCGGCGGGGAGAATTCACCCCTCCACTTT.